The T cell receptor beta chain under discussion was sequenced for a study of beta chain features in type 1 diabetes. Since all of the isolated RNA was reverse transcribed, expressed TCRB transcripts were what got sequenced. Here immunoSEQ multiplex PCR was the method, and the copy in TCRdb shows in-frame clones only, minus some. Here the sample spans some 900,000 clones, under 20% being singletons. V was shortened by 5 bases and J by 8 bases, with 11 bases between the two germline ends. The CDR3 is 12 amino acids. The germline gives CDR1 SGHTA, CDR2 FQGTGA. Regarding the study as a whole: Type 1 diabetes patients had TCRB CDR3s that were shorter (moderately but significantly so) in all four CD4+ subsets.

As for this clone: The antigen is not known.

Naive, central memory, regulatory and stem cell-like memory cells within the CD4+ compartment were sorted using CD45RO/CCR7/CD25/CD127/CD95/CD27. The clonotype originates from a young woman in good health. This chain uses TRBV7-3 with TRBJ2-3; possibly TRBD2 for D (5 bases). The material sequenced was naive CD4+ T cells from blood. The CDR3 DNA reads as TGTGCCAGCAGCCCATACGAGGGTACGCAGTATTTT. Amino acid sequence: CASSPYEGTQYF.